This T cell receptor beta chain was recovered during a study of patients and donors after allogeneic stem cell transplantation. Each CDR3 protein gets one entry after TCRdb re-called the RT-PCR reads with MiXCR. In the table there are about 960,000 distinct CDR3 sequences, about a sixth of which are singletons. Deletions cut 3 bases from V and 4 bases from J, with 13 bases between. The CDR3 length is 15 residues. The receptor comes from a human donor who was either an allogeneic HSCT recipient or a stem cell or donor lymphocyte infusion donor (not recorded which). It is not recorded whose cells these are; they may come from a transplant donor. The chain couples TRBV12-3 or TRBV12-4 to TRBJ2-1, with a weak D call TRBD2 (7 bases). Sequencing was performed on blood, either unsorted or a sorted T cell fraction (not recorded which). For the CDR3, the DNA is TGTGCCAGCAGTTTGGGAGGGGGGTTTTACAATGAGCAGTTCTTC. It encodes CASSLGGGFYNEQFF.